What follows are 29 T cell receptor beta chains derived from one specimen sequenced in a study of metastatic and nonmetastatic thyroid tumors. MiXCR re-clonotyped the PCR reads for TCRdb. Of 4,000 or so clones in the sample, about 32% were seen once. The entire patient cohort was treatment-naive prior to thyroid surgery. Sequencing was performed on adjacent normal tissue. These receptors originate from a female donor with papillary thyroid cancer or a benign thyroid nodule (not recorded which). Some clones in this sample may be carry-over from other donors' samples.

This chain joins TRBV14 and TRBJ2-7; the D gene is possibly TRBD2 (6 bases). This CDR3 region has 12 residues. Germline CDR1 and CDR2: SGHDN and FVKESK. Trimming cost V 5 bases and J 5 bases, with 10 bases left between them. Here the CDR3 DNA reads TGTGCCAGCAGCGGAGGGGCCAACGAGCAGTACTTC. It is translated as CASSGGANEQYF.

This clone showed up just once. The V and J genes are TRBV18 and TRBJ2-3; TRBD2 matches at 7 bases. The V gene end was trimmed by 4 bases and the J gene end by 2 bases; junction bases not matched to a gene: 9. The CDR3 extends over 16 amino acids. The germline V gene encodes CDR1 KGHSH and CDR2 LQKENI. CDR3 bases: TGTGCCAGCTCACGGGCGGCGGGAGTGACCACAGATACGCAGTATTTT. It yields the protein CASSRAAGVTTDTQYF.

This clone came up once. The chain uses TRBV19 and TRBJ2-7, with 10 bases matching TRBD2. The CDR3 contains 16 residues. V was clipped by 5 bases and J by 7 bases; unmatched bases: 14. Germline V gives CDR1 LNHDA, CDR2 SQIVND (reference sequence). DNA for the CDR3: TGTGCCAGTAGTGCACAAACTAGCGGGGTGGGATCGGAGCAGTACTTC. Protein product: CASSAQTSGVGSEQYF. The whole variable domain, remainder taken from reference TRBV19 and TRBJ2-7, is DGGITQSPKYLFRKEGQNVTLSCEQNLNHDAMYWYRQDPGQGLRLIYYSQIVNDFQKGDIAEGYSVSREKKESFPLTVTSAQKNPTAFYLCASSAQTSGVGSEQYFGPGTRLTVT.

This sequence joins TRBV9 and TRBJ2-7; perhaps TRBD2 as D (5 bases). The V gene lost 2 bases and the J gene lost 6 bases, with 12 bases spanning the gap. The CDR3 length is 13 residues. Germline V lookup: CDR1 SGDLS, CDR2 YYNGEE. CDR3 residues: CASSVRDLSEQYF. The CDR3, as DNA: TGTGCCAGCAGCGTGAGGGATTTGAGCGAGCAGTACTTC. The whole variable domain, filled in from reference TRBV9 and TRBJ2-7, reads DSGVTQTPKHLITATGQRVTLRCSPRSGDLSVYWYQQSLDQGLQFLIQYYNGEERAKGNILERFSAQQFPDLHSELNLSSLELGDSALYFCASSVRDLSEQYFGPGTRLTVT.

V and J are TRBV28 and TRBJ1-1; no firm D call. Trimming cost V 6 bases and J 7 bases, with 18 bases left between them. The V gene's germline CDR1 is MDHEN and CDR2 SYDVKM. This CDR3 is 14 amino acids long. The CDR3 nucleotides read TGTGCCAGCAGGCCGCGAGAGGCGGCCTTTGAAGCTTTCTTT. Its protein is CASRPREAAFEAFF.

The CDR3 nucleotides read TGTGCCAGCAGTCATAGCGGGAGGGGTAGCGAGCAGTACTTC. This codes for CASSHSGRGSEQYF. V and J are TRBV12-3 or TRBV12-4 and TRBJ2-7, with 11 bases lining up with TRBD2. Trimming removed 5 bases from V and 6 bases from J; junction bases left unmatched: 6. The CDR3 is 14 residues long.

On this clone itself: The same CDR3 also results from other DNA sequences found in this sample. The genes are TRBV11-2 and TRBJ1-3; tentatively, D is TRBD1 (5 bases). The CDR3 sequence is 14 residues long. With 2 bases removed from V and 1 base from J, the gap between germline ends came to 6 bases. The germline V gene has CDR1 SGHAT and CDR2 FQNNGV. CDR3 sequence: CASSLWGSGNTIYF. CDR3 sequence (DNA): TGTGCCAGCAGCTTATGGGGGTCTGGAAACACCATATATTTT.

The chain joins TRBV11-3 to TRBJ2-7, with 7 bases aligning to TRBD2. Germline V lookup: CDR1 SGHNT, CDR2 YENEEA. Trimming at V came to 5 bases and at J to 0 bases, leaving 7 bases not matched to a gene. There are 15 residues in the CDR3. CDR3 sequence reads: CASSPQLARSYEQYF. The CDR3, as DNA: TGTGCCAGCAGCCCTCAACTAGCGCGCTCCTACGAGCAGTACTTC.

The chain employs TRBV15 and TRBJ2-7, with D uncertain. Per the germline V gene, CDR1 is LNHNV and CDR2 is YYDKDF (reference sequence). The CDR3 totals 14 residues. Deletions cut 1 base from V and 3 bases from J, with 10 bases between. The CDR3 loop reads CATSRADVGYEQYF. In DNA form, the CDR3 reads TGTGCCACCAGCAGAGCCGACGTCGGCTACGAGCAGTACTTC.

This clone was seen a few times. The V call is TRBV12-3 or TRBV12-4, the J call TRBJ2-3, with TRBD2 matching 9 bases. J gave up 8 bases and V 4 bases, and 10 bases lay outside the gene matches. The CDR3 is made up of 15 amino acids. In DNA, the CDR3 is TGTGCCAGCAGTTACTCAGCGGGGGGTATCGCTACGCAGTATTTT. As protein: CASSYSAGGIATQYF.

The table lists this clone with a few counts. This chain connects TRBV6-1 to TRBJ2-3, with D uncertain. CDR1 is MNHNS, CDR2 SASEGT, per germline. Trimming took 4 bases from V and 2 from J, leaving 13 bases between them. The CDR3 runs to 15 residues. CDR3 loop: CASSGVALPTDTQYF. The CDR3 nucleotides are TGTGCCAGCAGTGGGGTAGCCCTACCCACAGATACGCAGTATTTT.

In its sample, this clone ranks as large. The chain is built from TRBV10-1 and TRBJ1-2; D is unresolved. The CDR3 has 14 amino acids. Germline V CDR1 and CDR2: WNHNN, SYGVQD (reference sequence). Trimming removed 0 bases at V and 0 bases at J, with 5 bases between. DNA of the CDR3: TGCGCCAGCAGTGAGTCGGCAGCTAACTATGGCTACACCTTC. Translated: CASSESAANYGYTF.

This clone was recorded a few times. The rearrangement uses TRBV11-1 and TRBJ2-7; 12 nucleotides agree with TRBD2. Germline V gene data show CDR1 as SGHAT and CDR2 as FQDESV (reference sequence). This CDR3 comprises 16 residues. The V gene end was trimmed by 5 bases and the J gene end by 6 bases; junction bases not matched to a gene: 11. The CDR3: CASSHGLAGGPVEQYF. Here the CDR3 DNA reads TGTGCCAGCAGCCACGGGCTAGCGGGAGGGCCGGTCGAGCAGTACTTC.

J is TRBJ2-7 and V is TRBV15, with a weak D call TRBD1 (6 bases). Germline V gene data show CDR1 as LNHNV and CDR2 as YYDKDF (reference sequence). The CDR3 spans 14 residues. Trimming cost V 4 bases and J 4 bases, with 14 bases left between them. Written as DNA, the CDR3 is TGTGCCACCAGCACCCCGGGACAAGGTTACGAGCAGTACTTC. This translates into CATSTPGQGYEQYF.

In its sample, this clone was seen a few times. The chain links TRBV28 to TRBJ2-1; 9 bases line up with TRBD1. The germline gives CDR1 MDHEN, CDR2 SYDVKM. V shed 6 bases, J shed 4 bases, and the junction held 4 bases outside the gene matches. The CDR3 has 14 residues. The CDR3 here is CASRMDRGYNEQFF. In nucleotides, the CDR3 is TGTGCCAGCAGGATGGACAGGGGATACAATGAGCAGTTCTTC.

Relative to its sample, this clone is medium-sized. The rearrangement links TRBV2 to TRBJ2-3; D might be TRBD2 (5 bases). The CDR3 spans 13 residues. The germline CDR1 and CDR2 sequences are SNHLY and FYNNEI. V dropped 6 bases and J dropped 1 base, with 8 bases sitting between them. The CDR3 DNA sequence: TGTGCCAGCAGGCCACTAGGCACAGATACGCAGTATTTT. It specifies CASRPLGTDTQYF.

This clone was picked up many times. A read error may be the cause here, since a much bigger clone is one base away. This chain joins TRBV2 and TRBJ2-3; 10 bases are shared with TRBD2. Looked up from germline, CDR1 is SNHLY and CDR2 is FYNNEI. This CDR3 region has 15 residues. CDR3 protein: CASISSSGSTGTQYF. The CDR3 nucleotides read TGTGCCAGCATCAGTTCTAGCGGGAGCACAGGTACGCAGTATTTT.

This clone was recorded once. This chain joins TRBV20-1 and TRBJ1-2, with D unclear. The CDR3 has 12 residues. Trimming removed 3 bases from V and 2 bases from J, with 7 bases in between. Germline V CDR1 and CDR2: DFQATT, SNEGSKA (reference sequence). DNA for the CDR3: TGCAGTGCTAGGGGTAGCAACTATGGCTACACCTTC. It encodes CSARGSNYGYTF.

J is TRBJ2-2 and V is TRBV20-1; D possibly matches TRBD1 or TRBD2 (5 bases each). V lost 4 bases, J lost 2 bases, and 11 bases lay in between. The CDR3 is 14 residues long. Germline values: CDR1 DFQATT, CDR2 SNEGSKA (reference sequence). The CDR3, as DNA: TGCAGTGCTACCGGGACGGCTAACACCGGGGAGCTGTTTTTT. Translation: CSATGTANTGELFF.

This clone has a handful of counts. V is TRBV6-1 and J is TRBJ2-3, with D perhaps TRBD2 (5 bases). V was clipped by 4 bases and J by 4 bases, with 18 bases between them. Germline assignment: CDR1 MNHNS and CDR2 SASEGT. The length of the CDR3 is 16 residues. CDR3 sequence (DNA): TGTGCCAGCAGTGTTATAACTAGTCGGGAACCAGATACGCAGTATTTT. Translating it yields CASSVITSREPDTQYF.

This clone was seen at least ten times. J is TRBJ2-7 and V is TRBV5-4; TRBD2 matches at 7 bases. V dropped 9 bases and J dropped 1; count of bases not matched to a gene: 13. Germline V lookup: CDR1 SGHNT, CDR2 YYREEE (reference sequence). The CDR3 is 15 amino acids. The CDR3 loop is CATKPGGSLSYEQYF. The CDR3 nucleotides read TGTGCCACCAAGCCGGGGGGATCCCTATCCTACGAGCAGTACTTC.

The gene calls are TRBV5-1 and TRBJ2-2, with D possibly matching TRBD1 (6 bases). Germline loops: CDR1 SGHRS, CDR2 YFSETQ. This CDR3 contains 12 residues. Trimming shortened V by 3 bases and J by 9 bases, and 9 bases separated the two germline ends. CDR3: CASSSTGRELFF. The CDR3 DNA follows: TGCGCCAGCAGCTCTACAGGGCGGGAGCTGTTTTTT.

This clone was found a few times. This chain uses TRBV28 with TRBJ1-6; no firm D call. From germline, CDR1 is MDHEN and CDR2 SYDVKM. V lost 11 bases to trimming and J lost 0 bases, with 11 bases between them. The CDR3 covers 14 residues. The CDR3 DNA reads as TGTGCCGGAGGCTTGGGCTCCTATAATTCACCCCTCCACTTT. It is translated as CAGGLGSYNSPLHF.

This clone was seen only a few times. The V gene is TRBV11-2, the J gene TRBJ2-3, with TRBD2 matching over 7 bases. CDR1 and CDR2 from the germline V gene are SGHAT and FQNNGV. The CDR3 runs 17 residues. The junction had 10 bases not matched to a gene; V was cut back by 2 bases and J by 2 bases. The CDR3 DNA is TGTGCCAGCAGCTTAACCCCCCCTAGCGGACTCACAGATACGCAGTATTTT. As protein: CASSLTPPSGLTDTQYF.

This clone has more than one count but fewer than ten. V gene TRBV12-3 or TRBV12-4 combines with J gene TRBJ2-7; D is perhaps TRBD1 (8 bases). This CDR3 has 15 residues. Trimming took 2 bases from V and 4 from J, leaving 15 bases between them. CDR3 bases: TGTGCCAGCAGTTTAAACAGGGGGGGGGAGTACGAGCAGTACTTC. Amino acids: CASSLNRGGEYEQYF.

This clone qualifies as large. The rearrangement joins TRBV3-1 to TRBJ2-7; D gene uncertain. Germline values: CDR1 LGHDT, CDR2 YNNKEL (reference sequence). The CDR3 sequence is 11 residues long. Trimming cost V 5 bases and J 3 bases, with 5 bases left between them. Here the CDR3 DNA reads TGTGCCAGCAGCTCTGTCTACGAGCAGTACTTC. Residues: CASSSVYEQYF.

The gene calls are TRBV6-1 and TRBJ2-5; weak D call: TRBD2 (5 bases). The CDR3 is 14 residues long. V gave up 4 bases and J gave up 2 bases, with 11 bases separating them. In germline, CDR1 is MNHNS, CDR2 SASEGT. This CDR3 reads CASSAPGDQETQYF. DNA of the CDR3: TGTGCCAGCAGTGCCCCCGGGGATCAAGAGACCCAGTACTTC.

This chain uses TRBV20-1 with TRBJ1-6; TRBD1 aligns across 8 bases. The CDR3 contains 12 residues. The V and J ends lost 6 bases and 6 bases, in that order; junction bases with no gene match: 1. CDR1 and CDR2 from the germline V gene are DFQATT and SNEGSKA (reference sequence). The CDR3 DNA sequence: TGCAGTGCCACAGGGGGTAATTCACCCCTCCACTTT. This sequence encodes CSATGGNSPLHF.

As regards this clone: The junction differs from germline at one of its ends, possibly a read error. V gene TRBV5-1 combines with J gene TRBJ1-6; no definite D call. Germline V gene sequence: CDR1 SGHRS, CDR2 YFSETQ. The CDR3 consists of 14 residues. The CDR3 nucleotides are TGTGCCAGCAGCCAGGACCAAGCCTATTCACCCCTCCACTTT. Translation gives CASSQDQAYSPLHF. Complete variable domain (other parts from reference TRBV5-1 and TRBJ1-6): KAGVTQTPRYLIKTRGQQVTLSCSPISGHRSVSWYQQTPGQGLQFLFEYFSETQRNKGNFPGRFSGRQFSNSRSEMNVSTLELGDSALYLCASSQDQAYSPLHFGNGTRLTVT.